Listed here are 5 T cell receptor beta chains from one sample, sequenced in a study of tumor and adjacent non-tumor tissue in lung cancer. No cell sorting was done before RNA was extracted from the tissue. Distant lung tissue was collected more than 3 cm away from the tumor edge. The library came from three nested PCR rounds adapted from ARM-PCR protocols. TCRdb used MiXCR to reprocess the multiplex PCR reads, holding one entry per CDR3 protein. The repertoire has about 48,000 distinct CDR3 sequences, under 75% of them found once; the top ten carry 30%. The sequencing input was distant non-tumor lung tissue. These receptors originate from a woman in her 70s with non-small cell lung cancer.

Concerning this clonotype: At one end the junction does not follow the germline gene, possibly because of a read error. This sequence joins TRBV29-1 and TRBJ2-7; TRBD2 agrees at 8 bases. CDR3 length: 16 residues. Germline V CDR1 and CDR2: SQVTM, ANQGSEA. The CDR3 reads CSAKRLREDSSYEEYF. CDR3 nucleotides: TGCAGTGCAAAGAGGTTGCGGGAGGACAGCTCCTACGAGGAGTACTTC.

With respect to this clonotype: Because it lacks the conserved phenylalanine or tryptophan at the end, this CDR3 is likely a read error. The chain carries TRBV6-2 or TRBV6-3 and TRBJ2-1; D not certain. The CDR3 consists of 14 residues. Per the germline V gene, CDR1 is MNHEY and CDR2 is SVGEGT. V was pared by 1 base and J by 7 bases, with 11 bases between. The CDR3, as DNA: TGTGCCAGCAGTTACTATTCTATCGGGAATGAGCAGTTCATC. Amino acid sequence: CASSYYSIGNEQFI.

The table lists this clonotype with many counts. This chain connects TRBV30 to TRBJ2-3, with 8 bases identical to TRBD1. The CDR3 is 15 amino acids. Germline CDR1 is GTSNPN and CDR2 is SVGIG (reference sequence). Trimming cost V 4 bases and J 1 base; bases outside gene matches: 7. The DNA for the CDR3 is TGTGCCTGGACCCATCAGGGGGCCGGCACAGATACGCAGTATTTT. Its translation is CAWTHQGAGTDTQYF.

Of note for this clonotype: A much more abundant neighbour one base away suggests this may be a read error. A read error is likely, as this CDR3 ends without the conserved phenylalanine or tryptophan. It is unclear where the CDR3 begins or ends on the DNA, so no DNA is shown, and the CDR3 is as TCRdb lists it. The chain has TRBV5-1 and TRBJ2-7; the D call TRBD2 from the table was never checked on the DNA. Germline CDR1 and CDR2: SGHRS and YFSETQ. A total of 15 residues make up the CDR3, ends included. The CDR3 here is CASSISGSTPYEEYL.

This clonotype was observed a handful of times. This may be a read error: a much more frequent sequence differs by one nucleotide. CDR3 DNA: TGTGCCAGCAGCCCCAGGTCCGAGGGGAGGAAGACCCAGTACTTC. Translating gives CASSPRSEGRKTQYF. The chain has TRBV5-5 and TRBJ2-5; TRBD2 might be the D (6 bases). V was trimmed by 4 bases and J by 6 bases, leaving 19 bases between them. CDR3 size: 15 residues. Germline V CDR1 and CDR2: SGHKS, YYEKEE (reference sequence).